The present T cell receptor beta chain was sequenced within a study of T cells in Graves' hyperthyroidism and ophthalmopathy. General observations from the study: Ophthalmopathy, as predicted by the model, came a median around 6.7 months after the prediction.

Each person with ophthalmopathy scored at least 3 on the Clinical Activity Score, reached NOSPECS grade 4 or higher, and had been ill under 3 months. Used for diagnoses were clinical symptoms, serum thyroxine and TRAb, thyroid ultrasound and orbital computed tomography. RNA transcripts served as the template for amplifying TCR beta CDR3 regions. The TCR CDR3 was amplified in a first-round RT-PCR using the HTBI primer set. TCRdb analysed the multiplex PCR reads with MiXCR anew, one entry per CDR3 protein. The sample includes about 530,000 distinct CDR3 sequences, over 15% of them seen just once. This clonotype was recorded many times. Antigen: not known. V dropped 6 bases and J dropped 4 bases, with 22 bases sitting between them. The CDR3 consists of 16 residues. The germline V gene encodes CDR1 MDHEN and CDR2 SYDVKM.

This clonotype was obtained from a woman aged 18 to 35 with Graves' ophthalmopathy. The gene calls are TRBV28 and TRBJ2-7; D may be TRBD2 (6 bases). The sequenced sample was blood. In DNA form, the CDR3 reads TGTGCCAGCAGCCACCCTTGGAGGGCTGATAGGTACGAGCAGTACTTC. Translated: CASSHPWRADRYEQYF.